Sequencing of this T cell receptor (beta chain) was carried out in a study of radiotherapy plus CTLA-4 blockade in lung cancer. Enrolled patients, whose metastatic non-small-cell lung cancer was chemo-refractory, received focal radiation plus CTLA-4 blockade with ipilimumab. Clones were sequenced by immunoSEQ multiplex PCR, and TCRdb holds only the in-frame ones, with some missing. In the table there are about 72,000 clones, roughly three quarters of which are singletons. There are a few counts of this clone. The TCR comes from a human donor with non-small cell lung cancer who had a complete response to radiotherapy plus ipilimumab. Sequences were derived from peripheral blood, sampled from a patient treated with radiotherapy plus ipilimumab.

The CDR3 DNA reads TGTGCCAGCAGCTCGGCGGGGGCCCACACCTTC. Encoded protein: CASSSAGAHTF. V is TRBV7-2 and J is TRBJ1-2, with D possibly matching TRBD1 (6 bases). Trimming stripped 4 bases from V and 12 bases from J, with 12 bases between. This CDR3 contains 11 residues. In germline, CDR1 is SGHTA, CDR2 FQGNSA.